This TCR beta chain was sequenced for a study of T cells in Graves' hyperthyroidism and ophthalmopathy (dated by TCRdb to 2018 to 2020). General notes on the study: Peripheral blood was collected at initial diagnosis, before any treatment. TCR V-J signatures able to tell the groups apart were searched for in a discovery cohort of 90 to 100 patients, of whom around 43 had Graves' ophthalmopathy and more than 55 had stable Graves' hyperthyroidism. In about six Graves' hyperthyroidism patients, the study also compared T-cell repertoires from thyroid tissue with T-cell repertoires from blood. Prospective prediction of ophthalmopathy was tested in an independent validation cohort consisting of 18 hyperthyroidism patients and 17 patients who later progressed to ophthalmopathy. The approximately 90 discovery patients were divided at random into training and test sets in a 7:3 ratio. After sampling, hyperthyroidism patients received methimazole starting at 30 mg daily, and ophthalmopathy patients received high-dose intravenous methylprednisolone. TCR Vbeta CDR3 sequencing of roughly 140 peripheral blood samples (under 45 ophthalmopathy, 75 hyperthyroidism and around 17 progressor patients) is reported in the paper.

Broad study findings and their caveats: Sample size was not statistically predetermined, and investigators were not blinded to group allocation. In validation, progression to ophthalmopathy was predicted by the model with roughly 69% sensitivity and about 72% specificity, a median of approximately 6.5 months before onset. Ophthalmopathy was separated from stable hyperthyroidism by a 13 V-J signature model, with approximately 90% sensitivity and about 81% specificity obtained in cross-validation and 80%/75% obtained in testing. Most expanded thyroid clonotypes (frequency above 0.001) were also found in blood, which suggests that blood repertoires may mirror thyroid immune responses.

TCR beta CDR3 regions were amplified from RNA transcripts. The first round of RT-PCR for the TCR CDR3 was performed with the HTBI primer set and the Qiagen OneStep RT-PCR kit. Libraries were constructed in a second round of multiplex PCR, after which size selection and purification were carried out. Libraries were sequenced paired-end with 100 bp reads on an Illumina HiSeq2000. As for the original processing: SOAPnuke was used to process the raw data, removing reads that contained adapters or uncalled bases, had a mean Phred below 15, or lacked an exact match to the constant primer or identifier. COPE v1.2.5 was used to merge high-quality paired reads, and clonotypes were defined as unique nucleotide sequences. MiTCR v1.1 was used to align clonotypes to the IMGT TRBV, TRBD and TRBJ reference segments. The analysis included only V-J combinations with a frequency above 0.0001, which together covered more than 99% of the repertoires. A TCS score was defined as the ratio between F50 (clonal expansion) and ExV (chaos), using BLOSUM62-based TCRdist between CDR3 peptides within each V-J. Welch's t-statistics and random forest reduced some 510 V-J features to 10 to 15, which were used in a naive Bayes classifier (R e1071). TCRdb handled the public reads itself, with Q25 trimming in fastp and clone calling in MiXCR, and kept productive beta chains. Under each unique CDR3 protein, matching rows form one entry showing the most common genes and DNA. The V and J calls come from TCRdb's annotation, not from the publication. For this sample the table gives nearly 600,000 distinct CDR3 sequences, of which about 15% were detected only once. The top ten clones comprise roughly 5.5% of the sample.

Including the terminal cysteine and phenylalanine, the CDR3 comprises 15 residues. This entry keeps only the CDR3 DNA: 45 bases, framed from base 1. The trim is 3 bases for V and 0 bases for J, with a gap of 9 bases between the germline ends. Via the germline V gene (reference sequence), CDR1 is MNHEY and CDR2 SMNVEV. The hyperthyroidism patients were between 18 and 65 years old and newly diagnosed, with a disease duration of less than 2 months. Patients with uncontrolled infections, other autoimmune diseases, pregnancy or lactation were excluded. Diagnoses relied on clinical symptoms, serum thyroxine and TRAb, thyroid ultrasound and orbital computed tomography. Blood from progressor patients was collected at the time of first diagnosis with hyperthyroidism, before any ophthalmopathy symptoms had appeared. PBMCs were isolated from about 10 ml of fresh peripheral blood by Ficoll-Paque density gradient centrifugation. Patients classed as progressors first received a Graves' hyperthyroidism diagnosis and then went on to develop ophthalmopathy during follow-up. Trizol reagent was used to extract total RNA, and RNA quality was then checked on an Agilent 2100 Bioanalyzer.

Details on this clonotype: Its antigen has not been determined. No qualities accompany the bases; no much larger clone lies one base away.

The sequenced material came from blood. This chain joins TRBV27 to TRBJ1-5; no D gene call is confident. The TCR sequence derives from a woman between 25 and 40 years old with Graves' hyperthyroidism that later progressed to Graves' ophthalmopathy. The CDR3 protein sequence reads: CASSFSPPSNQPQHF. The sequenced DNA is TGTGCCAGCAGTTTCAGTCCCCCTAGCAATCAGCCCCAGCATTTT.